The subject of this entry is one TCR beta chain. The CDR3 extends over 13 amino acids. Trimming left V 0 bases short and J 7 bases short, with 9 bases between. Germline V gene data show CDR1 as LNHNV and CDR2 as YYDKDF (reference sequence). These data are taken from a study of blood T cell repertoires in COVID-19. The protocol was immunoSEQ multiplex PCR, while the TCRdb copy is restricted to in-frame clones and leaves out a portion. The sample holds some 200,000 clones, around 86% seen once. This TCR derives from a man between 70 and 80 years old with acute or convalescent COVID-19. The chain employs TRBV15 and TRBJ1-2, with D uncertain. Sample: peripheral blood. CDR3 amino acids: CATSREPGSGYTF. CDR3 sequence (DNA): TGTGCCACCAGCAGAGAACCAGGAAGTGGCTACACCTTC.